Presented here are 15 T cell receptor beta chains from one specimen sequenced in a study of identical twins. TCRdb re-called the 5' RACE reads through MiXCR, storing one row per CDR3 protein. The profile covers 650,000 to 800,000 distinct CDR3 sequences, with 8.6% appearing a single time and 0.75% to 1% taken by the ten largest. These same records also appear under a second study, on yellow fever vaccine responses in identical twins.

The sample was PBMCs. The receptors come from a young woman in good health.

This clonotype was counted ten times or more. The gene calls are TRBV4-2 and TRBJ2-7, with 11 positions matching TRBD2. Germline values: CDR1 LGHNA, CDR2 YNFKEQ. The CDR3 is 15 amino acids. J lost 5 bases, V lost 0 bases, and 3 bases had no gene match. The CDR3 reads CASSQDSSGGNEQYF. In DNA, the CDR3 is TGTGCCAGCAGCCAAGATTCTAGCGGGGGGAACGAGCAGTACTTC.

V and J are TRBV14 and TRBJ2-7; 7 bases are shared with TRBD2. Germline values: CDR1 SGHDN, CDR2 FVKESK. Trimming removed 2 bases from V and 0 bases from J; junction bases left unmatched: 7. CDR3 length: 16 residues. The CDR3 loop reads CASSQLGGKSSYEQYF. The CDR3 nucleotides read TGTGCCAGCAGCCAACTGGGAGGGAAGAGCTCCTACGAGCAGTACTTC.

V usage is TRBV5-1 and J usage is TRBJ2-2; 8 bases are a match to TRBD1. J was trimmed by 1 base and V by 5 bases; bases with no gene match: 10. Germline V gives CDR1 SGHRS, CDR2 YFSETQ. The CDR3 spans 17 residues. CDR3 protein: CASRMRAGTGNTGELFF. The CDR3, as DNA: TGCGCCAGCAGGATGAGGGCCGGGACAGGGAACACCGGGGAGCTGTTTTTT.

This clonotype was seen more than once but under ten times. V gene TRBV30 combines with J gene TRBJ2-7, with a weak D call TRBD2 (6 bases). The CDR3 covers 13 residues. Germline V lookup: CDR1 GTSNPN, CDR2 SVGIG (reference sequence). Deletions cut 3 bases from V and 6 bases from J, with 15 bases between. Written as DNA, the CDR3 is TGTGCCTGGAGCCGGGACTCCCACGTCGAGCAGTACTTC. This codes for CAWSRDSHVEQYF. Looking up the rest from reference TRBV30 and TRBJ2-7 gives the full variable domain: SQTIHQWPATLVQPVGSPLSLECTVEGTSNPNLYWYRQAAGRGLQLLFYSVGIGQISSEVPQNLSASRPQDRQFILSSKKLLLSDSGFYLCAWSRDSHVEQYFGPGTRLTVT.

This clonotype was detected many times. This chain links TRBV5-1 with TRBJ1-1, with a weak D call TRBD1 (5 bases). Germline V gene lookup returns CDR1 SGHRS and CDR2 YFSETQ. Deletions cut 0 bases from V and 5 bases from J, with 11 bases between. This CDR3 comprises 14 residues. The CDR3, as DNA: TGCGCCAGCAGCTTGGCAGGGTGGGAAACTGAAGCTTTCTTT. Translated: CASSLAGWETEAFF.

This clonotype was detected a few times. The chain employs TRBV6-5 and TRBJ2-2; no definite D call. The ends were cut back, 2 bases at V and 3 bases at J, with 1 base in the middle. From germline, CDR1 is MNHEY and CDR2 SVGAGI. The CDR3 sequence is 12 residues long. Here the CDR3 DNA reads TGTGCCAGCAGTTACCACACCGGGGAGCTGTTTTTT. Translating it yields CASSYHTGELFF.

In this sample, this clonotype turned up many times. The rearrangement links TRBV4-2 to TRBJ2-3, with 8 bases aligning to TRBD2. CDR1 is LGHNA and CDR2 is YNFKEQ in the germline V gene. The CDR3 loop spans 17 amino acids. J was trimmed by 0 bases and V by 5 bases; bases with no gene match: 10. CDR3 in amino acids: CASSSLAGTTSTDTQYF. The CDR3 coding sequence is TGTGCCAGCAGCTCTTTAGCGGGAACTACTAGCACAGATACGCAGTATTTT.

The V and J genes are TRBV9 and TRBJ1-1; no firm D call. V shed 3 bases and J shed 2 bases, with 11 bases lying between them. The CDR3 totals 14 residues. Germline CDR1 is SGDLS and CDR2 is YYNGEE. CDR3 region: CASSAVRVNTEAFF. CDR3 DNA: TGTGCCAGCAGCGCCGTTCGTGTTAACACTGAAGCTTTCTTT.

This clonotype appeared many times. The rearrangement joins TRBV10-3 to TRBJ2-7, with TRBD2 matching over 7 bases. The V gene's germline CDR1 is ENHRY and CDR2 SYGVKD. This CDR3 has 12 residues. Trimming took 6 bases from V and 7 from J; bases not matched to a gene: 6. CDR3 nucleotides: TGTGCCATCAGACAACTAGCGAGTGAGCAGTACTTC. Encoded protein: CAIRQLASEQYF.

A few counts support this clonotype. The CDR3 DNA sequence: TGTGCCACCAGGGGTTGGGGCGATAACAGCTCCTACGAGCAGTACTTC. This gives the protein CATRGWGDNSSYEQYF. V usage is TRBV15 and J usage is TRBJ2-7; D may be TRBD1 (5 bases). CDR1 is LNHNV, CDR2 YYDKDF, per germline (reference sequence). Trimming cost V 6 bases and J 0 bases, with 18 bases left between them. The CDR3 has 16 residues.

The chain couples TRBV27 to TRBJ2-7, with D perhaps TRBD2 (5 bases). The CDR3 covers 14 residues. Germline V gives CDR1 MNHEY, CDR2 SMNVEV (reference sequence). The V end was cut by 3 bases, the J end by 3 bases, with 12 bases between. The CDR3 here is CASSFLQTSYEQYF. Here the CDR3 DNA reads TGTGCCAGCAGTTTTTTGCAAACTAGCTACGAGCAGTACTTC.

The rearrangement joins TRBV7-2 to TRBJ2-5; D perhaps matches TRBD2 (6 bases). CDR1 is SGHTA and CDR2 is FQGNSA in the germline V gene. With 1 base removed from V and 5 bases from J, the gap between germline ends came to 14 bases. This CDR3 is built from 15 residues. CDR3 DNA sequence: TGTGCCAGCAGCTTAGTGGTTTTTGCGGGGGAGACCCAGTACTTC. Its translation: CASSLVVFAGETQYF.

The rearrangement joins TRBV2 to TRBJ2-7; D possibly uses TRBD1 or TRBD2 (7 bases each). V was clipped by 2 bases and J by 4 bases, with 15 bases between them. This CDR3 comprises 15 residues. CDR1 is SNHLY and CDR2 is FYNNEI in the germline V gene. The CDR3 DNA sequence: TGTGCCAGCAGTGAAATTCCAGGGGGGGAATACGAGCAGTACTTC. Protein product: CASSEIPGGEYEQYF.

This clonotype was found a few times. The J gene is TRBJ2-3, the V gene TRBV6-2 or TRBV6-3, with 7 bases matching TRBD2. The CDR3 has 15 residues. V was pared by 2 bases and J by 6 bases, with 8 bases of the junction left unmatched. Per germline, CDR1 MNHEY and CDR2 SVGEGT. The CDR3 DNA reads TGTGCCAGCAGTTACCTGGGCGGGAGATGGGATACGCAGTATTTT. It translates to CASSYLGGRWDTQYF.

This clonotype has more than one count but fewer than ten. This chain connects TRBV12-3 or TRBV12-4 to TRBJ2-5; D may be TRBD2 (6 bases). The CDR3 runs 15 residues. Trimming left V 6 bases short and J 4 bases short, with 18 bases between. CDR3 protein: CASRPTSGARETQYF. The CDR3 DNA follows: TGTGCCAGCAGGCCGACTAGTGGGGCAAGAGAGACCCAGTACTTC.